This T cell receptor (beta chain) was obtained from a study of OX40 agonist ivuxolimab in advanced cancers. General study findings and limits: Circulating CD4+ and CD8+ T cells showed clonal expansion by week 6 at 0.1 to 3.0 mg/kg.

TCRdb keeps only in-frame clones here, not all; method: immunoSEQ multiplex PCR. Here the sample spans several thousand clones, 86% being singletons. Points on this clone: The antigen is undetermined.

Trimming removed 4 bases from V and 7 bases from J; junction bases left unmatched: 10. Germline V gene data show CDR1 as MGHRA and CDR2 as YSYEKL. CDR3 length: 16 amino acids. The input for sequencing was CD4+ or CD8+ T cells sorted from blood, taken in a trial of the OX40 agonist ivuxolimab. This TCR was sampled from an adult with an advanced solid tumor such as melanoma, head and neck, liver or kidney cancer. The chain has TRBV4-1 and TRBJ1-4; 9 positions match TRBD1. The CDR3 DNA is TGCGCCAGCAGCCCCTTACGACAGGGGGGAAGTGAAAAACTGTTTTTT. It translates to CASSPLRQGGSEKLFF.